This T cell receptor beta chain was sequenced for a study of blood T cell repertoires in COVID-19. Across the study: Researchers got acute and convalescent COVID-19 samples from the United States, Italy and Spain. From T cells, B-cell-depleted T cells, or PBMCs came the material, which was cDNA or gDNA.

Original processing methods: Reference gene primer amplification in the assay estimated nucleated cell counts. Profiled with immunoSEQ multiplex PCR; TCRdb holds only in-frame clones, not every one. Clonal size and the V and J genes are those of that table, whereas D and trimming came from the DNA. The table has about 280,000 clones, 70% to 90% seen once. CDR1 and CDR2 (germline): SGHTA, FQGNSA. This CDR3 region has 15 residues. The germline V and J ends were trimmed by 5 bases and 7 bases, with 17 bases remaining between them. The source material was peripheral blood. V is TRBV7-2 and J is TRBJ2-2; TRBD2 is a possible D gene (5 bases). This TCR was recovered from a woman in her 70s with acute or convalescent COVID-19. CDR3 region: CASSPRGSINGELFF. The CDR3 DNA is TGTGCCAGCAGCCCCCGCGGGTCTATTAACGGGGAGCTGTTTTTT.